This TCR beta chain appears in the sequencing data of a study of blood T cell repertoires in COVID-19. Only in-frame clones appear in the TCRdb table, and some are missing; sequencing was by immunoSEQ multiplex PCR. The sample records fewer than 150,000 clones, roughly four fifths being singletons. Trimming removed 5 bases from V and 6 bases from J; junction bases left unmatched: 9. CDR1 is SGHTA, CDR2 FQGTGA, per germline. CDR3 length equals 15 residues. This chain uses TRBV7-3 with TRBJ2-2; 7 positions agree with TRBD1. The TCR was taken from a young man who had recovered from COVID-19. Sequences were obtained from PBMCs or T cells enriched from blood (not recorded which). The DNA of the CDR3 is TGTGCCAGCAGCCTACAGGGGACGGGCGCCGGGGAGCTGTTTTTT. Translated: CASSLQGTGAGELFF.